The next 26 T cell receptor beta chains were all read from a single sample in a study of regulatory T cells in long-lasting Graves disease. The time point denotes: newly diagnosed GD, antithyroid drugs for less than 3 months. Researchers made the TCR library from RNA that was extracted from PBMCs. The TCR beta library used iRepertoire HTBI primers with Arm-PCR amplification of CDR3. TCRdb independently ran MiXCR on the multiplex PCR reads; one entry per CDR3 protein. The repertoire holds about 520,000 distinct CDR3 sequences, with 12% as singletons. The sample was also reused in another study, on T cells in Graves' hyperthyroidism and ophthalmopathy.

The sample here was peripheral blood mononuclear cells (PBMCs), taken at new diagnosis, from a patient treated with antithyroid drugs. The receptors originated from a woman younger than 45 with Graves disease.

This clonotype was picked up many times. As DNA, the CDR3 is TGTGCCAGCAGTCCCCGGATGACTAGCGGGCCCTACAATGAGCAGTTCTTC. Encoded protein: CASSPRMTSGPYNEQFF. The chain is built from TRBV7-9 and TRBJ2-1, with 10 bases lining up with TRBD2. Germline assignment: CDR1 SEHNR and CDR2 FQNEAQ (reference sequence). The junction had 10 bases not matched to a gene; V was cut back by 6 bases and J by 2 bases. The length of the CDR3 is 17 residues.

The chain couples TRBV7-3 to TRBJ2-7, with unresolved D. This CDR3 comprises 13 residues. Per germline, CDR1 SGHTA and CDR2 FQGTGA. Trimming pared 5 bases from V and 4 bases from J, leaving 12 bases between. CDR3 in amino acids: CASSLSHGYEQYF. The CDR3 nucleotides are TGTGCCAGCAGCCTATCACATGGTTACGAGCAGTACTTC.

In this sample, this clonotype turned up a few times. The V and J genes are TRBV7-9 and TRBJ2-1; D is possibly TRBD1 (5 bases). This CDR3 comprises 17 residues. V was shortened by 5 bases and J by 4 bases, with 21 bases between the two germline ends. CDR1 and CDR2 from the germline V gene are SEHNR and FQNEAQ (reference sequence). The CDR3 loop is CASSLVGFQGDYNEQFF. The CDR3 bases are TGTGCCAGCAGCCTGGTGGGTTTTCAGGGCGATTACAATGAGCAGTTCTTC.

This clonotype has at least ten counts. The chain recombines TRBV30 with TRBJ1-2, with a tentative D call TRBD1 (5 bases). The CDR3 is made up of 12 amino acids. Deletions cut 1 base from V and 8 bases from J, with 11 bases between. CDR1 is GTSNPN, CDR2 SVGIG, per germline (reference sequence). This CDR3 is CAWSAGTGGYTF. The CDR3 DNA sequence: TGTGCCTGGAGTGCCGGGACGGGCGGCTACACCTTC.

This clonotype was counted at least ten times. The V call is TRBV5-1, the J call TRBJ1-2, with TRBD1 identical over 7 bases. This CDR3 has 14 residues. Germline trimming cut 4 bases from V and 3 bases from J; bases unmatched to any gene: 6. Germline CDR1 is SGHRS and CDR2 is YFSETQ. The CDR3 region is CASSRDRVDYGYTF. In DNA, the CDR3 is TGCGCCAGCAGCCGCGACAGGGTAGACTATGGCTACACCTTC.

This clonotype was counted at least ten times. This CDR3 reads CASSLEAQGHYGYTF. Written as DNA, the CDR3 is TGTGCCAGCAGCTTGGAGGCACAGGGGCACTATGGCTACACCTTC. V is TRBV5-4 and J is TRBJ1-2; 7 bases are shared with TRBD1. Germline CDR1 and CDR2: SGHNT and YYREEE (reference sequence). The CDR3 runs to 15 residues. J lost 3 bases, V lost 0 bases, and 5 bases had no gene match.

The table lists this clonotype with many counts. The chain recombines TRBV10-3 with TRBJ2-7; D is unclear. Between the trimmed V and J ends, which lost 9 bases and 4 bases, there was a span of 10 bases. Germline V gives CDR1 ENHRY, CDR2 SYGVKD. This CDR3 comprises 11 residues. CDR3 coding DNA: TGTGCCATGGCCGCCGGATACGAGCAGTACTTC. It codes for CAMAAGYEQYF.

This clonotype was picked up many times. The rearrangement joins TRBV10-3 to TRBJ1-1, with D perhaps matching TRBD1 (5 bases). Trimming shortened V by 6 bases and J by 5 bases, and 10 bases separated the two germline ends. Looked up from germline, CDR1 is ENHRY and CDR2 is SYGVKD. This CDR3 has 12 residues. DNA for the CDR3: TGTGCCATCAGCACTGGGGGGACTGAAGCTTTCTTT. Its translation is CAISTGGTEAFF.

This clonotype was detected many times. V and J are TRBV7-9 and TRBJ2-1, with D possibly being TRBD1 (6 bases). This CDR3 has 15 amino acids. Trimming took off 1 base at V and 8 bases at J, with 15 bases between the two ends. Germline CDR1 SEHNR, CDR2 FQNEAQ (reference sequence). This CDR3 reads CASSLVGAGGDEQFF. The CDR3 region has the DNA TGTGCCAGCAGCTTAGTTGGGGCTGGGGGCGATGAGCAGTTCTTC.

This clonotype appeared many times. This chain uses TRBV9 with TRBJ2-7; a possible D gene is TRBD2 (6 bases). There are 16 residues in the CDR3. Germline loops: CDR1 SGDLS, CDR2 YYNGEE. Trimming pared 4 bases from V and 2 bases from J, leaving 19 bases between. DNA for the CDR3: TGTGCCAGCAGCTTATCGCCCTTAGCGGCCCCCTACGAGCAGTACTTC. Translated: CASSLSPLAAPYEQYF.

Many counts were recorded for this clonotype. The chain uses TRBV9 and TRBJ2-1; D is unclear. V lost 3 bases, J lost 4 bases, and 14 bases lay in between. Germline loops: CDR1 SGDLS, CDR2 YYNGEE. The CDR3 loop spans 15 amino acids. CDR3 nucleotides: TGTGCCAGCAGCGCCCCCGTTGGTTCTTACAATGAGCAGTTCTTC. This codes for CASSAPVGSYNEQFF. The variable domain in full, with the rest retrieved from reference TRBV9 and TRBJ2-1, is DSGVTQTPKHLITATGQRVTLRCSPRSGDLSVYWYQQSLDQGLQFLIQYYNGEERAKGNILERFSAQQFPDLHSELNLSSLELGDSALYFCASSAPVGSYNEQFFGPGTRLTVL.

In its sample, this clonotype was seen many times. V and J are TRBV2 and TRBJ2-7; D unclear. Germline CDR1 is SNHLY and CDR2 is FYNNEI. V shed 7 bases and J shed 4 bases, with 8 bases lying between them. The CDR3 totals 11 residues. The CDR3 is CASTKGYEQYF. The CDR3 DNA is TGTGCCAGCACGAAGGGTTACGAGCAGTACTTC. The entire variable domain, with the rest obtained from reference TRBV2 and TRBJ2-7, is as follows: EPEVTQTPSHQVTQMGQEVILRCVPISNHLYFYWYRQILGQKVEFLVSFYNNEISEKSEIFDDQFSVERPDGSNFTLKIRSTKLEDSAMYFCASTKGYEQYFGPGTRLTVT.

This clonotype was recorded at least ten times. The chain is built from TRBV11-3 and TRBJ1-4; 10 bases line up with TRBD1. Unmatched junction bases numbered 14, after V lost 3 bases and J lost 13 bases. CDR3 length equals 16 residues. CDR1 is SGHNT and CDR2 is YENEEA in the germline V gene. CDR3 DNA: TGTGCCAGCAGCTTCCGACTTGGGACAGGGGAATCTGGACTGTTTTTT. Residues: CASSFRLGTGESGLFF.

This clonotype was observed a handful of times. The chain joins TRBV19 to TRBJ2-5, with D possibly being TRBD2 (6 bases). CDR3 length: 17 amino acids. Trimming took 5 bases from V and 3 from J, leaving 22 bases between them. Germline CDR1 is LNHDA and CDR2 is SQIVND (reference sequence). The CDR3 DNA reads TGTGCCAGTAGTGCCGGCGCCCTCGGGACTGGAGAAGAGACCCAGTACTTC. It is translated as CASSAGALGTGEETQYF.

On this clonotype itself: A much larger clone sits a single nucleotide away, making a read error possible. The rearrangement joins TRBV28 to TRBJ2-1; 12 bases map to TRBD2. Looked up from germline, CDR1 is MDHEN and CDR2 is SYDVKM. The CDR3 covers 16 residues. For the CDR3, the DNA is TGTGCCGGCAGTGCCCGACTAGCGGGAGAGAACAATGAGCAGTTCTTC. It is translated as CAGSARLAGENNEQFF.

The table lists this clonotype with many counts. This chain links TRBV24-1 with TRBJ2-3; TRBD1 matches at 7 bases. CDR1 KGHDR and CDR2 SFDVKD come from the germline V gene. This CDR3 contains 17 residues. With V trimmed by 2 bases and J by 0 bases, 7 bases remained unmatched. For the CDR3, the DNA is TGTGCCACCAGTGATTGGGGGACAGCGCTTAGCACAGATACGCAGTATTTT. Translating gives CATSDWGTALSTDTQYF.

This clonotype has a handful of counts. The rearrangement joins TRBV29-1 to TRBJ2-7, with 10 bases identical to TRBD1. With 8 bases clipped from V and 4 bases from J, the junction kept 8 bases outside the gene matches. The CDR3 spans 13 residues. Germline assignment: CDR1 SQVTM and CDR2 ANQGSEA. CDR3 nucleotide sequence: TGCAGCTTTACCGGGACAGGGGTGTACGAGCAGTACTTC. It codes for CSFTGTGVYEQYF.

A few counts support this clonotype. The rearrangement uses TRBV3-1 and TRBJ2-1; TRBD1 matches 10 bases. The CDR3 covers 17 residues. V lost 0 bases, J lost 6 bases, and 8 bases stayed unmatched. Germline V gene sequence: CDR1 LGHDT, CDR2 YNNKEL (reference sequence). The CDR3 protein is CASSQDRDRGSRNEQFF. CDR3 coding DNA: TGTGCCAGCAGCCAAGATAGGGACAGGGGATCACGCAATGAGCAGTTCTTC.

Many counts were recorded for this clonotype. V and J are TRBV12-3 or TRBV12-4 and TRBJ1-1; D call uncertain. This CDR3 spans 15 amino acids. Trimming removed 6 bases from V and 7 bases from J, with 21 bases in between. The CDR3 protein is CASRYRRQVELEAFF. The CDR3 DNA reads as TGTGCCAGCAGATACAGACGGCAGGTGGAACTTGAAGCTTTCTTT.

The gene calls are TRBV30 and TRBJ2-5; D ambiguous. Looked up from germline, CDR1 is GTSNPN and CDR2 is SVGIG (reference sequence). The CDR3 runs to 11 residues. The V end was cut by 1 base, the J end by 7 bases, with 7 bases between. The DNA for the CDR3 is TGTGCCTGGAGTGGGGGTCTGACCCAGTACTTC. This codes for CAWSGGLTQYF.

The chain recombines TRBV19 with TRBJ1-5, with a possible D match to TRBD1 (6 bases). Between the trimmed V and J ends, which lost 2 bases and 6 bases, there was a span of 11 bases. This CDR3 spans 14 amino acids. The germline V gene encodes CDR1 LNHDA and CDR2 SQIVND (reference sequence). CDR3 residues: CASSISQGSQPQHF. The DNA for the CDR3 is TGTGCCAGTAGTATAAGTCAGGGGAGTCAGCCCCAGCATTTT. Combining the CDR3 with reference TRBV19 and TRBJ1-5 gives the whole variable domain DGGITQSPKYLFRKEGQNVTLSCEQNLNHDAMYWYRQDPGQGLRLIYYSQIVNDFQKGDIAEGYSVSREKKESFPLTVTSAQKNPTAFYLCASSISQGSQPQHFGDGTRLSIL.

This chain connects TRBV5-5 to TRBJ2-7; possible D gene TRBD1, 6 bases. With 1 base removed from V and 0 bases from J, the gap between germline ends came to 14 bases. From germline, CDR1 is SGHKS and CDR2 YYEKEE (reference sequence). The length of the CDR3 is 16 residues. CDR3 sequence (DNA): TGTGCCAGCAGCTTGACCGGGACAATGAGCTCCTACGAGCAGTACTTC. Translating gives CASSLTGTMSSYEQYF.

The genes are TRBV30 and TRBJ2-6; maybe TRBD1 (5 bases). CDR3 length: 18 amino acids. Germline loops: CDR1 GTSNPN, CDR2 SVGIG (reference sequence). The germline V and J ends were trimmed by 4 bases and 1 base, with 20 bases remaining between them. The CDR3 here is CAWINKGPLRSGANVLTF. CDR3 bases: TGTGCCTGGATTAATAAGGGGCCCTTGAGGTCTGGGGCCAACGTCCTGACTTTC.

As DNA, the CDR3 is TGTGCCAGCAGTCGAAATCAGGACCCTGAAGCTTTCTTT. Amino acids: CASSRNQDPEAFF. This chain connects TRBV7-9 to TRBJ1-1, with D unresolved. The germline gives CDR1 SEHNR, CDR2 FQNEAQ (reference sequence). The CDR3 covers 13 residues. Trimming took 6 bases from V and 6 from J, leaving 14 bases between them.

This clonotype was observed at least ten times. J is TRBJ1-4 and V is TRBV18, with D hard to call. This CDR3 contains 13 residues. V lost 2 bases to trimming and J lost 8 bases, with 9 bases between them. Looked up from germline, CDR1 is KGHSH and CDR2 is LQKENI. The CDR3 DNA follows: TGTGCCAGCTCACCAGGGTTAGGCGAAAAACTGTTTTTT. Translation: CASSPGLGEKLFF. The whole variable domain, filled in from reference TRBV18 and TRBJ1-4, reads NAGVMQNPRHLVRRRGQEARLRCSPMKGHSHVYWYRQLPEEGLKFMVYLQKENIIDESGMPKERFSAEFPKEGPSILRIQQVVRGDSAAYFCASSPGLGEKLFFGSGTQLSVL.

This clonotype was picked up many times. CDR3 sequence (DNA): TGTGCCAGCAAGGCTAGCGGGAGTGTGGTGTCGTATGAGCAGTTCTTC. Protein: CASKASGSVVSYEQFF. V and J are TRBV6-1 and TRBJ2-1; 10 bases match TRBD2. CDR1 and CDR2 from the germline V gene are MNHNS and SASEGT. The CDR3 contains 16 residues. V shed 7 bases, J shed 8 bases, and the junction held 14 bases outside the gene matches.